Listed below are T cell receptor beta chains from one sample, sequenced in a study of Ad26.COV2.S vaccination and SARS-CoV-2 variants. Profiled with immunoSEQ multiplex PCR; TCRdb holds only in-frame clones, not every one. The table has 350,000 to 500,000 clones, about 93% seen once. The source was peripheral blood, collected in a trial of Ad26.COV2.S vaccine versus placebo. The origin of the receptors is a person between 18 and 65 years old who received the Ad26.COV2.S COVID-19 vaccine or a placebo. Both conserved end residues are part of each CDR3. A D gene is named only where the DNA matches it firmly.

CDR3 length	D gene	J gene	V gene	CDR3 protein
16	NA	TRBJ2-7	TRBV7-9	CASSFVGRRQTYEQYF
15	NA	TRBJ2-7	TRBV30	CAWTPPAGGVYQQYF
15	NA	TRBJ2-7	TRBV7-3	CASSLDGVSSYEQYF
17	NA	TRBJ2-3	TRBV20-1	CSASGSLGPGVTDTQYF
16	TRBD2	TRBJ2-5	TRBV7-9	CASSLTDLAGEETQYF
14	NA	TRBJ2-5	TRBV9	CASSTLAEQETQYF
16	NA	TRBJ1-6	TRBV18	CASSPNNPHPDSPLHF
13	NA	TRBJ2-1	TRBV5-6	CASSSRGREEQFF
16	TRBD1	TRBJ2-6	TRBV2	CARGDRGLSGANVLTF
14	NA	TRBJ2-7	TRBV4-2	CASSQQASAYEQYF
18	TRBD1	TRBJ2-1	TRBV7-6	CASSLGPGQVNSYNEQFF
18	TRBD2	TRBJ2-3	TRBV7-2	CASSPYLGTSGRSDTQYF
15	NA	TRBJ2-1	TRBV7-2	CASSLERTAHHEQFF
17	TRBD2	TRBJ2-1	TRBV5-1	CASSLVPLAGLYNEQFF
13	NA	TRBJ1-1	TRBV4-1	CASSQVMDTEAFF
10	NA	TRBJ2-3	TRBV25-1	CASRADTQYF
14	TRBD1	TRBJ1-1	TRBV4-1	CASSHQGVNTEAFF
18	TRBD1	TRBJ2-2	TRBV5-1	CASSGRTGWFENTGELFF
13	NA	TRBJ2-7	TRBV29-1	CSVGRDTFYEQYF
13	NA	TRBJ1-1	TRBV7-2	CASSSDSDTEAFF
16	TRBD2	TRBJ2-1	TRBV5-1	CASSPGGFGTYNEQFF
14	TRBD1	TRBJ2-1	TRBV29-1	CSVEDRDRDNEQFF
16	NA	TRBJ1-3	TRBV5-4	CASSPTAGIGGNTIYF
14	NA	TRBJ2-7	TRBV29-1	CSVGDGYPSYEQYF
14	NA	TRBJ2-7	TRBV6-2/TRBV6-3	CASSLTPASYEQYF
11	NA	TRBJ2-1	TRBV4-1	CASSHRTEQFF
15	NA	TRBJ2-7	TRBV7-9	CASSLPGPSSYEQYF
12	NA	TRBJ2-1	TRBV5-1	CASSPSYNEQFF
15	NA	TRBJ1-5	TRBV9	CASSVGGRDNQPQHF
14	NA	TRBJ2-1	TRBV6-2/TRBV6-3	CASSYHRTIAPAVF
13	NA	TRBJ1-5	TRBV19	CASTYRGPGPQHF
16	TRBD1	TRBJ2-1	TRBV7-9	CASSSTIDRGRHEQFF
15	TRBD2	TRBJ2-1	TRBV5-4	CASSLPGRGYNEQFF